This T cell receptor beta chain was retrieved from a study of T cell responses to AZD1222 COVID-19 vaccine. Worth noting for this clone: The antigen is not known.

General observations from the study: It was only a handful of AZD1222 recipients who were seropositive at baseline.

Libraries were prepared by immunoSEQ multiplex PCR; TCRdb keeps only in-frame clonotypes and omits some of them. Among roughly 120,000 clones listed, around 84% were seen once. The receptor was isolated from an adult who received the AZD1222 COVID-19 vaccine. The sample in question was peripheral blood, obtained 28 days after the second AZD1222 dose.

The DNA of the CDR3 is TGCGCCAGCAGCCCCGAAATGGACACTGAAGCTTTCTTT. As protein: CASSPEMDTEAFF. The chain combines TRBV5-1 with TRBJ1-1; D remains unclear. This CDR3 has 13 residues. Per the germline V gene, CDR1 is SGHRS and CDR2 is YFSETQ. Trimming cost V 4 bases and J 3 bases, with 10 bases left between them.